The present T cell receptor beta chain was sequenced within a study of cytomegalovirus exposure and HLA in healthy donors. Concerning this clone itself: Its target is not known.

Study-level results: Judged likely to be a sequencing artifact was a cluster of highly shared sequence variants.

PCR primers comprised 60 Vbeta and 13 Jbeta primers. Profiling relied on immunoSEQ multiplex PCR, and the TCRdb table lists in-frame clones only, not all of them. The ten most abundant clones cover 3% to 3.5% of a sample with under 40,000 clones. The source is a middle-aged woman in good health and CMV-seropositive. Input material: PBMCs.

The CDR3 DNA reads as TGTGCCAGCAGTGGGACAGGGCGGACCTACGAGCAGTACTTC. This translates into CASSGTGRTYEQYF. The chain joins TRBV28 to TRBJ2-7, with 9 bases identical to TRBD1. Germline assignment: CDR1 MDHEN and CDR2 SYDVKM. The CDR3 is 14 amino acids. V lost 5 bases, J lost 2 bases, and 4 bases stayed unmatched.